The rows below give T cell receptor beta chains drawn from one sample of a study of Graves' ophthalmopathy and Graves' hyperthyroidism. TCRdb redid the calling of the multiplex PCR reads with MiXCR, one entry per CDR3 protein. The data contain about 220,000 distinct CDR3 sequences, 20% to 25% of them singletons. Sequenced input: peripheral blood. Receptors originate from a woman aged 50 to 60 with Graves' ophthalmopathy. Both conserved end residues are part of each CDR3. D genes are given only for firm matches. Expanded clones are given a class, and other clones once, few, many or no size at all.

D gene | J gene | clone size | V gene | CDR3 DNA | CDR3 protein
. | TRBJ1-2 | . | TRBV10-3 | TGTGCCATCAGTGCAGGACAGACTAACTATGGCTACACCTTC | CAISAGQTNYGYTF
TRBD1 | TRBJ1-1 | many | TRBV12-3/TRBV12-4 | TGTGCCAGCAGCGTTCAGGGGGTGAACACTGAAGCTTTCTTT | CASSVQGVNTEAFF
. | TRBJ1-2 | . | TRBV6-2/TRBV6-3 | TGTGCCAGCAGCAGCTCTATTCATGGCTACACCTTC | CASSSSIHGYTF
TRBD1 | TRBJ1-2 | . | TRBV6-2/TRBV6-3 | TGTGCCAGCACTTCTCTACCCATCAGGACAGGGGGAGCTGGCTACACCTTC | CASTSLPIRTGGAGYTF
. | TRBJ1-1 | many | TRBV11-2 | TGTGCCAGCAGCTTTAGGGGGGGTCGGGTGAACACTGAAGCTTTCTTT | CASSFRGGRVNTEAFF
TRBD2 | TRBJ2-2 | many | TRBV6-1 | TGTGCCAGCAGTGGGGGACTAGCGGGAGTTATCCCCGGGGAGCTGTTTTTT | CASSGGLAGVIPGELFF
. | TRBJ1-5 | many | TRBV2 | TGTGCCAGTGCGCAGGCCTACAATCAGCCCCAGCATTTT | CASAQAYNQPQHF
TRBD1 | TRBJ2-5 | few | TRBV6-1 | TGTGCCAGCAGTCCCCGGCGGGACAGGGAAGGGACCCAGTACTTC | CASSPRRDREGTQYF
TRBD1 | TRBJ2-7 | many | TRBV6-1 | TGTGCCAGCAGTCTTCAAGGGACAGGGCTCGGTTACGAGCAGTACTTC | CASSLQGTGLGYEQYF
. | TRBJ2-7 | . | TRBV27 | TGTGCCACCTCGCGGGCCTTCTCCTACGAGCAGTACTTC | CATSRAFSYEQYF
. | TRBJ2-7 | many | TRBV5-1 | TGCGCCAGCAGCTTGGGGACCTCCCGGACCTACGAGCAGTACTTC | CASSLGTSRTYEQYF
. | TRBJ1-5 | many | TRBV2 | TGTGCCAGCAGTGAAGGTTTGGGCAATCAGCCCCAGCATTTT | CASSEGLGNQPQHF
. | TRBJ1-5 | many | TRBV5-1 | TGCGCCAGCAGCTTCGGGGCCGTCAGGCAGCCCCAGCATTTT | CASSFGAVRQPQHF
. | TRBJ1-3 | many | TRBV29-1 | TGCAGCGTGGTCACTGGAAACACCATATATTTT | CSVVTGNTIYF
TRBD1 | TRBJ2-7 | many | TRBV6-5 | TGTGCCAGCAGTTACTCGCCGGGACAGTCACCGTACTTC | CASSYSPGQSPYF
TRBD1 | TRBJ1-6 | once | TRBV6-1 | TGTGCCAGCAGGCCGGGACAGAGTAATTCACCCCGCCACTTT | CASRPGQSNSPRHF
. | TRBJ2-7 | . | TRBV7-2 | TGTGCCAGCAGCTTACCCAGTAGGCGCGAGCAGTACTTC | CASSLPSRREQYF
. | TRBJ1-1 | . | TRBV4-1 | TGCGCCAGCAGCCAAGATATAGAGAGACAGACAGTTAACACTGAAGCTTTCTTT | CASSQDIERQTVNTEAFF
. | TRBJ2-2 | few | TRBV19 | TGTGCCAGTAGTTCGTATGGGGAGACCGGGGAGCTGTTTTTT | CASSSYGETGELFF
. | TRBJ2-7 | many | TRBV13 | TGTGCCAGCAGCTTATTATGGAGGGGGCCTCTCGGCGAGCAGTACTTC | CASSLLWRGPLGEQYF
TRBD1 | TRBJ1-1 | many | TRBV20-1 | TGCAGTGCCACCGGGACAGGGGGAGAGAACACTGAAGCTTTCTTT | CSATGTGGENTEAFF
. | TRBJ1-1 | . | TRBV6-1 | TGTGCCAGCAGAAAGACAGACAACACTGAAGCTTTCTTT | CASRKTDNTEAFF
. | TRBJ2-5 | many | TRBV6-1 | TGTGCCAGTCAGTGGGAACTAGGTGTGGAGACCCAGTACTTC | CASQWELGVETQYF
. | TRBJ1-1 | many | TRBV27 | TGTGCCAGCAGTTTAGGGTCTGGGTTCAGGGCCGCGGCTTTCTTT | CASSLGSGFRAAAFF
. | TRBJ1-5 | many | TRBV7-8 | TGTGCCAGCAGCCTTGGACATCTTAGCAACAATCAGCCCCAGCATTTT | CASSLGHLSNNQPQHF
. | TRBJ1-1 | many | TRBV5-1 | TGCGCCAGCAGCTTGACACAGGGTAGAGCTTTCTTT | CASSLTQGRAFF
. | TRBJ1-1 | many | TRBV11-2 | TGTGCCAGCAGCTCCGAGGCCAGTATGAACACTGAAGCTTTCTTT | CASSSEASMNTEAFF
TRBD2 | TRBJ2-7 | many | TRBV7-8 | TGTGCCAGCAGCTTAATGAGCGGGAGTGGGTACGAGCAGTACTTC | CASSLMSGSGYEQYF
. | TRBJ1-5 | . | TRBV18 | TGTGCCAGCTCACCAAGGCAGGAGGGCTATCGCAATCAGCCCCAGCATTTT | CASSPRQEGYRNQPQHF
. | TRBJ2-7 | many | TRBV27 | TGTGCCAGCAGTTTATCGTTCGCCTACGAGCAGTACTTC | CASSLSFAYEQYF
. | TRBJ2-2 | . | TRBV19 | TGTGCCAGTAGGAGTCGGGGGCGAGGGAATACCGGGGAGCTGTTTTTT | CASRSRGRGNTGELFF
. | TRBJ2-5 | many | TRBV6-5 | TGTGCCAGCGGACACAGGGCCGGGGAGACCCAGTACTTC | CASGHRAGETQYF
. | TRBJ2-5 | many | TRBV6-1 | TGTGCCAGCAGGGGAGGCGCACTAGAGACCCAGTACTTC | CASRGGALETQYF
. | TRBJ1-3 | many | TRBV12-3/TRBV12-4 | TGTGCCAGCAGTCCCCGGACTGCGGACTCTGGAAACACCATATATTTT | CASSPRTADSGNTIYF
TRBD1 | TRBJ2-3 | . | TRBV20-1 | TGCAGTGCTGACAGGGGGGATACGCAGTATTTT | CSADRGDTQYF
TRBD1 | TRBJ1-6 | . | TRBV20-1 | TGCAGTGCTAGAGAACCGACAGGGGTTGGGAATTCACCCCTCCACTTT | CSAREPTGVGNSPLHF
. | TRBJ2-7 | . | TRBV7-8 | TGTGCCAGCAGCTTTGGGATAGGTCCCTACGAGCAGTACTTC | CASSFGIGPYEQYF